One T cell receptor (beta chain) is described in this entry. These data are taken from a study of blood T cell repertoires in COVID-19. Study as a whole: The United States, Italy and Spain were the sources of the acute and convalescent COVID-19 samples. In each case, the material was cDNA or gDNA derived from T cells, B-cell-depleted T cells, or PBMCs.

The CDR3 is made up of 14 amino acids. Germline V lookup: CDR1 MNHEY, CDR2 SVGAGI. V shed 7 bases, J shed 6 bases, and the junction held 7 bases outside the gene matches. Authors' methods: Reference gene primer amplification gave estimated nucleated cell counts. Data came from immunoSEQ multiplex PCR; TCRdb stores just in-frame clones and leaves some out. V and J calls plus clone size are reproduced from that table; the DNA served to infer D and trimming. The table records 59,000 or so clones, roughly 80% of them present only once. Sample: peripheral blood. This rearrangement joins TRBV6-5 to TRBJ1-2, with TRBD1 matching over 11 bases. This receptor was obtained from a human donor in a cohort sampled during active COVID-19. The CDR3 reads CASTADRGRDGYTF. Written as DNA, the CDR3 is TGTGCCAGCACCGCGGACAGGGGGCGTGATGGCTACACCTTC.